These T cell receptor beta chains were read from a single sample in a study of shared clonotypes between healthy human individuals. Libraries were prepared by immunoSEQ multiplex PCR; TCRdb keeps only in-frame clonotypes and omits some of them. Among about 2.4 million clones listed, 80% to 95% were seen once. The sample taken for sequencing was naive CD4+ T cells from PBMCs. The source of these receptors is a man between 18 and 35 years old in good health. Some clones in this sample may be carry-over from other donors' samples. CDR3s include the opening cysteine and the closing phenylalanine or tryptophan. The order of the fields is clone size, V gene, D gene, J gene, CDR3 DNA, CDR3 protein. The D gene is left open where the match is weak. Clone size is shown for a subset of rows, as once, few, many or a class of expanded clone.

NA	TRBV6-5	TRBD2	TRBJ2-5	TGTGCCAGCACCAGATCTAGCGGGCAAGAGACCCAGTACTTC	CASTRSSGQETQYF
NA	TRBV6-5	NA	TRBJ2-2	TGTGCCAGCAGTTACGCCAGGGTTTTCGGGGAGCTGTTTTTT	CASSYARVFGELFF
once	TRBV7-8	TRBD2	TRBJ2-1	TGTGCCAGCAGCCAGGGACTAGCGGGGAACAATGAGCAGTTCTTC	CASSQGLAGNNEQFF
NA	TRBV15	NA	TRBJ2-2	TGTGCCACCAGAAGAGACTCCGTGTTCAGGGAAAAGACCGGGGAGCTGTTTTTT	CATRRDSVFREKTGELFF
NA	TRBV18	NA	TRBJ2-1	TGTGCCAGCTCACCACTGACGGACTTTCGGTTCTTC	CASSPLTDFRFF
NA	TRBV27	TRBD2	TRBJ2-1	TGTGCCAGCAGCTTACTAGCGGGAGGGCATAATGAGCAGTTCTTC	CASSLLAGGHNEQFF
NA	TRBV5-1	TRBD1	TRBJ1-4	TGCGCCAGCAGCTTGGGAGGGGGCGACCCTGAAAAACTGTTTTTT	CASSLGGGDPEKLFF
NA	TRBV7-9	NA	TRBJ1-5	TGTGCCAGCAGCTTGGCCGGGTCGGCTAATCAGCCCCAGCATTTT	CASSLAGSANQPQHF
few	TRBV7-8	TRBD2	TRBJ2-3	TGTGCCAGCAGCTTAGCGACTAGCGGGGTGACAGATACGCAGTATTTT	CASSLATSGVTDTQYF
NA	TRBV19	NA	TRBJ1-2	TGTGCCAGTAGTATTTCTAGTGGTGGCTACACCTTC	CASSISSGGYTF
NA	TRBV4-1	TRBD2	TRBJ2-4	TGCGCCAGCAGCCAAGTGTGGACTAGCGGGAGTCAAAAAAACATTCAGTACTTC	CASSQVWTSGSQKNIQYF
NA	TRBV5-1	TRBD1	TRBJ2-7	TGCGCCAGCAGCTTGGGTGGGACAGTTTCCTACGAGCAGTACTTC	CASSLGGTVSYEQYF
NA	TRBV5-5	NA	TRBJ1-4	TGTGCCAGCAGCCCCCGGTGGGGGGTTAATGAAAAACTGTTTTTT	CASSPRWGVNEKLFF
NA	TRBV16	NA	TRBJ2-4	TGTGCCAGCAGCCAATACGACGAGATAGCCAAAAACATTCAGTACTTC	CASSQYDEIAKNIQYF
NA	TRBV11-2	NA	TRBJ2-7	TGTGCCAGCAGCTCCGGACTGGGAACGGAGCAGTACTTC	CASSSGLGTEQYF